Reported below is one T cell receptor (beta chain). Its antigen remains unknown. The data belong to a study of CD8 T cells in ankylosing spondylitis. Findings of the study overall: Reports of some motif variants in reactive arthritis synovial fluid and blood predate this one. In ankylosing spondylitis blood, a motif of about eight highly homologous TCR beta variants appeared characteristic. There was reportedly significant enrichment of clones that were disease-linked in matched ankylosing spondylitis synovial fluid.

Construction of TCR beta libraries was performed using quantitative 5'-RACE with molecular barcodes. A single record per CDR3 protein comes from TCRdb applying MiXCR to the 5' RACE reads. This table has some 71,000 distinct CDR3 sequences, about 5.7% appearing once. V gave up 5 bases and J gave up 2 bases; unmatched junction bases: 5. The CDR3 is made up of 14 amino acids. From germline, CDR1 is SGHTA and CDR2 FQGNSA. This clonotype originated in a male donor with ankylosing spondylitis or in good health (not recorded which). This chain connects TRBV7-2 to TRBJ2-7, with 8 positions matching TRBD1. The specimen was blood, either unsorted or a sorted T cell fraction (not recorded which). The CDR3 here is CASSKGTGPYEQYF. In DNA, the CDR3 is TGTGCCAGCAGCAAAGGGACAGGACCCTACGAGCAGTACTTC.